This T cell receptor beta chain was captured in a study of T cell responses to AZD1222 COVID-19 vaccine. Study results and limitations: White British donors predominated, females outnumbered males, and clonal diversity was possibly underestimated.

Turning to this clone: Its antigen remains unidentified.

The method was immunoSEQ multiplex PCR; TCRdb's version includes in-frame clones alone and lacks a portion of them. Seen here are over 45,000 clones, roughly nine tenths observed once, and the top ten hold 3.9%. CDR3 length: 16 residues. The chain couples TRBV21-1 to TRBJ1-2; the table's D call TRBD1 went unverified against the DNA. TRBV21-1 is a pseudogene. This sequence originates from an adult in good health. Source: peripheral blood, taken on day 0 of AZD1222 vaccination. The CDR3 here is CASSPRTGLWLHPRYF. CDR3 nucleotides: TGTGCCAGCAGCCCTCGGACAGGGTTATGGCTACATCCAAGGTATTTC.